This paragraph covers one TCR beta chain sequence. Its specific antigen is unknown. Within one base of it there is no much larger clone, and no base qualities were kept. The sample originates from a study of cytomegalovirus exposure and HLA in healthy donors (dated by TCRdb to about 2017). Broadly, across the study: In an earlier analysis of some 610 of the donors, 276 Gb of sequence data and some 100 million unique TCR beta sequences from 150 million to 200 million T cells were reported. An early release that covered more than 550 HLA-typed donors contained approximately 300 gigabases of sequencing data and roughly 84 million unique TCR sequences. Of the roughly 390 genotyped donors, over 65% fell in the genetic ancestry cluster associated with self-reported Caucasian donors. The study aimed to test whether cataloging public T cell receptors could reveal signatures of past pathogen exposure. The study used immunosequencing to profile the T cell repertoires of 600 to 850 subjects and linked those repertoires to cytomegalovirus serostatus. In addition to the first cohort of 666 subjects, a separate validation cohort of 100 to 150 different subjects was used. High-throughput TCR immunosequencing, statistical association of individual TCRs with disease status, and machine learning were combined to predict cytomegalovirus infection status. A later analysis re-examined previously published TCR beta repertoires from roughly 720 donors and added high-resolution HLA genotyping to investigate patterns of TCR occurrence. Rather than drawing on any new phenotypic data, the later analysis identified candidate immune exposures from TCR beta sequences and the way those sequences occurred across donors. In an earlier analysis of several hundred of the donors, high-throughput TCR beta sequencing was used to judge whether each TCR beta V gene segment behaved as functional or pseudogenic. Donor age, sex, ethnicity and CMV serostatus were compiled together with the repertoire data. A later genetic analysis used genome-wide SNP genotypes for about 60% of the 666 donors, treating that subset as a discovery cohort. Every repertoire in the discovery cohort had been generated on one and the same sequencing platform. Both class I and class II loci were covered by HLA typing, at four-digit resolution. Typing coverage varied by locus: roughly 629-630 donors for A, B, C, DRB1 and DQB1; roughly 560 for DQA1; more than 600 for DPA1; 450 to 480 for DPB1. A handful of DR-DQ haplotypes were handled as single units for association and clustering because linkage in the cohort was strong. Across under 500 genotyped donors of the cohort, an average of roughly 230,000 unique TCR beta nucleotide sequences per donor were sequenced, and around 20% of those sequences were non-productive. Overall study outcomes, separate from this receptor: Because HLA typing was unavailable for some donors at each locus, only the typed subset was used in association tests. When HLA alleles, especially DR and DQ, strongly co-occurred, TCR associations were difficult to assign to individual alleles. Because counts were too low, fewer than 20 rarely observed V segments, including chromosome 9 orphons, were excluded from the earlier analysis of some 590 of the donors. While some public TCRs were present in many individuals, most TCR sequences turned up only very rarely across donors. Several of the top co-occurrence clusters appeared to be linked to parvovirus B19, influenza, CMV and Epstein-Barr virus, according to a later analysis. The presence/absence analyses assumed that sequencing depth was roughly uniform across donors, and that assumption may not be true. According to a later genetic analysis, donors in an Asian-associated ancestry cluster had fewer N-insertions in productive TCRs than the approximately 670-donor mean. Three of the identified cytomegalovirus-associated TCR beta chains were confirmed in vitro to be specific for cytomegalovirus antigens. The cohort was sequenced for TCR beta chains only, and without alpha or paired-chain data the features that could be detected were limited. A total of 150 to 200 TCR beta chains were listed by the study as associated with cytomegalovirus. In an earlier analysis of roughly 560 of the donors, most TCR beta V segments were observed in productive rearrangements about 87% or about 30% of the time, broadly matching IMGT annotations. The classifier was reported to diagnose cytomegalovirus status with high specificity and sensitivity in both the original cohort and the validation cohort. Correlated functional status among segregating V segments might reflect linkage disequilibrium, but an unknown experimental factor could not be ruled out. For the cohort, immune exposure information was limited to CMV serostatus. A later analysis found that most CMV-associated TCR beta chains appeared HLA-restricted, with HLA associations seemingly driven largely by CMV exposure. In a later analysis, HLA-associated TCR beta chains showed more clonal expansion and lower generation probabilities than non-associated chains that were equally common. In a later analysis, more than 15,000 TCR beta sequences were associated with specific HLA alleles at a false discovery rate of 0.05. The authors suggested that the approach could potentially be extended to other disease states and immunological phenotypes. Some IMGT-functional V segments, including TRBV6-2 and TRBV6-3, could not be distinguished by the 87-base-pair reads and were therefore excluded. In a later genetic analysis, a missense DCLRE1C variant was associated with V-gene and J-gene trimming of TCR beta chains, and the association was replicated in an independent cohort. A cluster of highly shared sequence variants was judged likely to represent a technical artifact of the sequencing pipeline. A further reported finding was that TCR beta sequences accurately predicted the HLA-A and HLA-B alleles for most subjects in the first cohort. In a later analysis, the rate of TCR association differed among HLA loci, with DRB1 alleles having the most associated TCRs and HLA-C alleles having the fewest.

The cohort comprised approximately 700 healthy bone marrow donors. At the time of sampling, all cohort members were nominally healthy, though unrecorded immune exposures were likely present. The donor tested CMV seropositive and was one of the 289 seropositive cohort members. Every donor gave a peripheral blood sample, and the peripheral blood mononuclear cells from that sample were used for TCR beta sequencing. The Qiagen DNeasy Blood Extraction Kit was used to extract genomic DNA from the blood cell samples. The receptor library was made with the immunoSEQ multiplex PCR assay. A mixture of 60 forward primers for TCR Vbeta segments and 13 reverse primers for TCR Jbeta segments was used in the multiplex PCR. The CDR3 region of rearranged TCR beta genes was amplified from genomic DNA with a multiplex PCR assay. The amplified TCR beta libraries were sequenced on the Illumina HiSeq System as 87-base-pair reads. On the authors' methods: Across the 670 or so repertoires, a later analysis counted 60 million to 90 million unique TCR beta chains, 9.5 million to 12 million of which were shared by at least two donors. To remove PCR and sequencing errors, raw reads were error-corrected and collapsed into unique sequences using a nearest-neighbor algorithm that merged closely related sequences. Alignment of CDR3 sequences to IMGT reference sequences was used to assign V, D and J gene segments. Each retained sequence needed at least a six-nucleotide match to both a V gene segment and a J gene segment. Rearrangements were classified as productive when the CDR3 lacked stop codons and remained in frame with V and J, and all other rearrangements were classified as non-productive. Following IMGT convention, CDR3 was defined as the stretch from the second conserved V-encoded cysteine to the conserved J-encoded phenylalanine. In an earlier analysis of approximately 500 of the donors, sequences lacking an unambiguous match to a single V gene segment were excluded. An earlier analysis of a few hundred of the donors called V segments functional above 56.7% productive rearrangements and segregating when the between-donor standard deviation exceeded 5%. To diagnose cytomegalovirus status from the catalog of TCR beta chain sequences, a statistical classification framework was built. V and J gene assignment, in a later analysis, came from comparing TCR nucleotide sequences with IMGT/GENE-DB human TR gene sequences. Using the TCRdist pipeline, a later analysis assigned CDR3 sequences along with most-parsimonious VDJ recombination scenarios. In a later analysis, each TCR beta chain was defined by its CDR3 amino acid sequence together with its V-gene family, and reads lacking a unique V-gene family were excluded. As a way to deal with suspected cross-contamination and a sequencing artifact, a later analysis dropped 450 to 600 nucleotide sequences that were highly shared and had low generation probability. For each public chain, a later analysis derived a clonal expansion index from normalized ranks of inferred template counts within each repertoire. In a later analysis, generation probabilities were computed using a VDJ recombination model fitted to out-of-frame rearrangements, and the results were checked against IGoR. In a later analysis, TCR-TCR, TCR-HLA and TCR-CMV co-occurrence was scored with hypergeometric tests, and a repertoire-size bias correction was applied to TCR pairs. False discovery rates were estimated in a later analysis by permuting HLA or CMV assignments 20 times. A later analysis grouped co-occurring TCRs with DBSCAN, adding TCRdist sequence similarity when clustering within HLA-allele-positive subsets. Repertoires with fewer than 30,000 or more than 120,000 public chains, plus five repertoires with anomalous nucleotide sharing, were excluded from co-occurrence clustering. TCRdb retrieved this table from immuneACCESS and kept in-frame rearrangements only. Not all clones are present; in checked studies, unresolved V genes account for under half, and no reason is known for the remainder. V, J and clone size reflect that table, while D and trimming were determined from the DNA. The sample has 100,000 to 150,000 clones on record, approximately 61% of them singletons. The ten largest clones capture less than 2% of the sample.

CDR3 length: 20 amino acids, cysteine to phenylalanine. The sequence is cut down to CDR3 DNA, 60 bases in frame from base 1. Trimming costs V 6 bases and J 0 bases, and their ends lie 31 bases apart. Looking up the germline V gene (reference sequence) yields CDR1 GTSNPN and CDR2 SVGIG. Sequences were obtained from PBMCs. The sequence was collected from a man aged 25 to 40 in good health and CMV-seropositive. Rearrangement joined TRBV30 to TRBJ2-3, with a tentative D gene TRBD2 over 7 matching bases. The DNA reads TGTGCCTGTAGACACTGGGGGCGGCGGGAGAGGGGTCGGAGCACAGATACGCAGTATTTT. This codes for CACRHWGRRERGRSTDTQYF.